This TCR beta chain came from a study of shared clonotypes between healthy human individuals. Cells designated naive CD8 were CD45RO-negative and were positively selected for CCR7, with terminally differentiated effector memory CD45RA+ cells excluded. Here immunoSEQ multiplex PCR was the method, and the copy in TCRdb shows in-frame clones only, minus some. The data contain a few million clones, about 94% of them singletons. Germline-derived CDR1 and CDR2 are DFQATT and SNEGSKA (reference sequence). The ends were cut back, 0 bases at V and 4 bases at J, with 4 bases in the middle. This CDR3 region has 11 residues. Concerning this clone: Different DNA sequences within this sample yield the same CDR3.

The origin of this receptor is a man in his late teens or twenties in good health. Some clones in this sample may be carry-over from other donors' samples. The gene calls are TRBV20-1 and TRBJ2-7; D is ambiguous. The sequencing sample was made of naive CD8+ T cells from PBMCs. The DNA of the CDR3 is TGCAGTGCTAGAGAGGGATACGAGCAGTACTTC. Translated, it gives CSAREGYEQYF.